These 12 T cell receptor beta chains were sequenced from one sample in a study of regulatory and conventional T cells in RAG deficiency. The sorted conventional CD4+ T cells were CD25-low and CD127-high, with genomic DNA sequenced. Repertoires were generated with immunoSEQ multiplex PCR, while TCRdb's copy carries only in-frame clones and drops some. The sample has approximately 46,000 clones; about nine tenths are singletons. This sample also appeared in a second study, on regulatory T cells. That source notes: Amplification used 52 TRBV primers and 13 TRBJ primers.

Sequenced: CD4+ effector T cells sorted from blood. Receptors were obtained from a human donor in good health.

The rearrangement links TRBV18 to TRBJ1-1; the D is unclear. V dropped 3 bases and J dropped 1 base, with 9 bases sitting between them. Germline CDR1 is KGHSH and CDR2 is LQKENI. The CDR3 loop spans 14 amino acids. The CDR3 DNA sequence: TGTGCCAGCTCACCGGTGATGGGGAACACTGAAGCTTTCTTT. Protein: CASSPVMGNTEAFF.

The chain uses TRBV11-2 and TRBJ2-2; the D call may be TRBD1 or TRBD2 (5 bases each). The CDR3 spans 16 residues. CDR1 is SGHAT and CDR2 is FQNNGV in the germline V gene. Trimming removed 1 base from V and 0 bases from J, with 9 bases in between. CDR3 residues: CASSLGDLANTGELFF. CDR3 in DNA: TGTGCCAGCAGCTTAGGGGACCTCGCGAACACCGGGGAGCTGTTTTTT.

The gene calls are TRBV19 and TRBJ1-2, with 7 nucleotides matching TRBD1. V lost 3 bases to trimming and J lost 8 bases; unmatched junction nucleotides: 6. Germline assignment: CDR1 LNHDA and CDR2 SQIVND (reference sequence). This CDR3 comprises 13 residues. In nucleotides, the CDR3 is TGTGCCAGTAGTATCCGGAGGGGGCAAGGCTACACCTTC. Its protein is CASSIRRGQGYTF.

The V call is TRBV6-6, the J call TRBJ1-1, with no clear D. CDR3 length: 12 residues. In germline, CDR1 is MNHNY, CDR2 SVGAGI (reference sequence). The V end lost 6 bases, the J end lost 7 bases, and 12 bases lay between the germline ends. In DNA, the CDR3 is TGTGCCAGCAGGTCGGGCGAGGGTGAAGCTTTCTTT. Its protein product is CASRSGEGEAFF.

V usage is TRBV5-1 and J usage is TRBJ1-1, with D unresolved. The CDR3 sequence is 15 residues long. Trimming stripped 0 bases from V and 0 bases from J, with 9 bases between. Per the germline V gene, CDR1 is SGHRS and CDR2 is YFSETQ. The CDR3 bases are TGCGCCAGCAGCTTGGCGGCGGAACTGAACACTGAAGCTTTCTTT. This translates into CASSLAAELNTEAFF. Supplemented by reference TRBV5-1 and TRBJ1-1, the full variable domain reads KAGVTQTPRYLIKTRGQQVTLSCSPISGHRSVSWYQQTPGQGLQFLFEYFSETQRNKGNFPGRFSGRQFSNSRSEMNVSTLELGDSALYLCASSLAAELNTEAFFGQGTRLTVV.

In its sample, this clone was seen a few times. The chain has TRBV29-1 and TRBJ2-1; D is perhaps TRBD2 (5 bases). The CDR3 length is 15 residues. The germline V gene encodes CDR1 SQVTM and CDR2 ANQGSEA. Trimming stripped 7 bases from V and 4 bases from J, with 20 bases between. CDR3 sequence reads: CSAGESATLYNEQFF. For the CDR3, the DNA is TGCAGCGCTGGGGAGTCAGCCACTTTATACAATGAGCAGTTCTTC.

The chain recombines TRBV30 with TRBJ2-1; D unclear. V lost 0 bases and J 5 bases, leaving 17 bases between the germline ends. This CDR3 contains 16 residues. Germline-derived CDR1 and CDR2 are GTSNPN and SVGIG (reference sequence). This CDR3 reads CAWSVGRSSLNNEQFF. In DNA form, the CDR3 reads TGTGCCTGGAGTGTTGGGCGGTCCTCCCTCAACAATGAGCAGTTCTTC.

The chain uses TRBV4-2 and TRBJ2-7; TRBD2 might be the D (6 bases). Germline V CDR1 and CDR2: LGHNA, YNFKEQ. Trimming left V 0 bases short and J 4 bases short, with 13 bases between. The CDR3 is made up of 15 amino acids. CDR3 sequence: CASSQDGGRVYEQYF. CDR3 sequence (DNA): TGTGCCAGCAGCCAAGATGGGGGGAGAGTGTACGAGCAGTACTTC.

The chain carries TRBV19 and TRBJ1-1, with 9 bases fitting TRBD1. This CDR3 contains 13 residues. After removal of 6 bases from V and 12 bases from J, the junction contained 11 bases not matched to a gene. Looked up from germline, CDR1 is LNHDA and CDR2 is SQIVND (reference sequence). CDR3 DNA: TGTGCCAGTAGGCTTCCGGGACAGGGTCGAACTTTCTTT. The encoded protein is CASRLPGQGRTFF.

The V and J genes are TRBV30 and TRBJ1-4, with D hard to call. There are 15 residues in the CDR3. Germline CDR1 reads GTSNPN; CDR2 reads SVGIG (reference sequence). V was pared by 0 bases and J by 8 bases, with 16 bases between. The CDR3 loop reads CAWSVRIGLGEKLFF. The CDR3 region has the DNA TGTGCCTGGAGTGTACGGATAGGACTTGGGGAAAAACTGTTTTTT. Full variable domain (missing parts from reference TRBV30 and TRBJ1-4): SQTIHQWPATLVQPVGSPLSLECTVEGTSNPNLYWYRQAAGRGLQLLFYSVGIGQISSEVPQNLSASRPQDRQFILSSKKLLLSDSGFYLCAWSVRIGLGEKLFFGSGTQLSVL.

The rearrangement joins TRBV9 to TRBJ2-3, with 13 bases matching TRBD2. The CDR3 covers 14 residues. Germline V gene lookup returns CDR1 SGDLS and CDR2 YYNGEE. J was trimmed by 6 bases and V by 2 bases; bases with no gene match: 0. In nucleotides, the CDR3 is TGTGCCAGCAGCGTGACTAGCGGGGGGGATACGCAGTATTTT. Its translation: CASSVTSGGDTQYF.

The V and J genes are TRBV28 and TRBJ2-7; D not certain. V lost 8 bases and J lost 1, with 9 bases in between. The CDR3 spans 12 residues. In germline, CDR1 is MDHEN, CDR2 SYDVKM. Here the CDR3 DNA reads TGTGCCAGCCACGGGTCATCCTACGAGCAGTACTTC. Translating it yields CASHGSSYEQYF.